This is a list of T cell receptor beta chains from one sample in a study of blood T cell repertoires in COVID-19. Data came from immunoSEQ multiplex PCR; TCRdb stores just in-frame clones and leaves some out. The sample contains tens of thousands of clones, around 85% of which appear only once. The sample was peripheral blood. These receptors were taken from a woman of 80 years or more with COVID-19, enrolled during active disease. Both conserved end residues are part of each CDR3. The D gene is left open where the match is weak. Clone size, where shown, is once, few, many, or a class for clones that have expanded.

TRBD2 . TRBJ2-5 TRBV18 CASGSGGSQETQYF TGTGCCAGCGGCAGCGGGGGGTCCCAAGAGACCCAGTACTTC
TRBD1 . TRBJ1-1 TRBV30 CAWSIGTGNLGAFF TGTGCCTGGAGTATCGGGACAGGGAATCTCGGGGCTTTCTTT
. . TRBJ1-6 TRBV10-3 CAIRDSATNSPLHF TGTGCCATCAGGGACAGCGCCACTAATTCACCCCTCCACTTT
. . TRBJ1-2 TRBV3-1/TRBV3-2 CASSQGNRFEGYTF TGTGCCAGCAGCCAAGGGAACAGGTTTGAAGGCTACACCTTC
TRBD2 . TRBJ2-2 TRBV2 CASSKTSGGTNKNTGELFF TGTGCCAGCAGTAAGACTAGCGGGGGTACGAACAAGAACACCGGGGAGCTGTTTTTT
TRBD1 . TRBJ1-2 TRBV4-2 CASSQGGTGSGYTF TGTGCCAGCAGCCAAGGGGGGACAGGGAGTGGCTACACCTTC
TRBD1 . TRBJ1-5 TRBV10-3 CATADRVVSNQPQHF TGTGCCACCGCGGACAGGGTGGTAAGCAATCAGCCCCAGCATTTT
TRBD1 . TRBJ1-2 TRBV5-8 CASSLGTGVNTF TGTGCCAGCAGCCTCGGGACAGGGGTTAACACCTTC
TRBD1 . TRBJ1-4 TRBV12-3/TRBV12-4 CASSSGGGEKLFF TGTGCCAGCAGTTCAGGGGGAGGTGAAAAACTGTTTTTT
. . TRBJ2-2 TRBV7-8 CASTLARGTARSTGELFF TGTGCCAGCACCCTAGCGAGGGGGACAGCGCGAAGCACCGGGGAGCTGTTTTTT
. . TRBJ1-1 TRBV5-8 CASSLGQGSTEAFF TGTGCCAGCAGCTTGGGGCAGGGCAGCACTGAAGCTTTCTTT
. . TRBJ1-6 TRBV19 CASSDSSYNSPLHF TGTGCCAGTAGTGACAGCTCCTATAATTCACCCCTCCACTTT
. . TRBJ1-3 TRBV7-9 CASTPRSGNTIYF TGTGCCAGCACCCCCAGGTCTGGAAACACCATATATTTT
TRBD1 . TRBJ1-5 TRBV6-5 CASSRTGTGDQPQHF TGTGCCAGCAGCAGAACCGGGACAGGGGACCAGCCCCAGCATTTT
. . TRBJ1-6 TRBV19 CASSPDRSYNSPLHF TGTGCCAGTAGTCCAGACAGATCATATAATTCACCCCTCCACTTT
TRBD2 . TRBJ2-3 TRBV11-3 CASSRAGGPTDTQYF TGTGCCAGCAGCAGAGCGGGGGGGCCGACAGATACGCAGTATTTT
. . TRBJ1-3 TRBV30 CAWSVYSSGNTIYF TGTGCCTGGAGTGTGTACAGCTCTGGAAACACCATATATTTT
. . TRBJ1-1 TRBV12-3/TRBV12-4 CASSFRGSEAFF TGTGCCAGCAGTTTCAGGGGATCTGAAGCTTTCTTT
TRBD2 . TRBJ2-7 TRBV29-1 CSVGTSGTAREQYF TGCAGCGTAGGGACTAGCGGGACCGCACGCGAGCAGTACTTC
TRBD1 . TRBJ1-2 TRBV5-1 CASSLAGTGWDGYTF TGCGCCAGCAGCTTGGCCGGGACAGGGTGGGATGGCTACACCTTC
TRBD1 few TRBJ1-2 TRBV5-4 CASSPDRDYGYTF TGTGCCAGCAGCCCCGACAGGGACTATGGCTACACCTTC
TRBD2 . TRBJ2-5 TRBV11-2 CASSSYSGGGETQYF TGTGCCAGCAGCTCTTACAGCGGGGGTGGTGAGACCCAGTACTTC
TRBD2 . TRBJ2-5 TRBV7-2 CASSSRRGGETQYF TGTGCCAGCAGCTCTCGACGGGGGGGAGAGACCCAGTACTTC
TRBD1 . TRBJ1-6 TRBV7-9 CASSATGTGNTSPLHF TGTGCCAGCAGCGCGACCGGGACAGGGAACACTTCACCCCTCCACTTT
. . TRBJ1-5 TRBV30 CAWDTGSDQPQHF TGTGCCTGGGATACAGGGTCCGATCAGCCCCAGCATTTT
TRBD2 . TRBJ2-3 TRBV5-1 CASSRGGATDTQYF TGCGCCAGCAGCCGCGGGGGGGCCACAGATACGCAGTATTTT
. . TRBJ2-2 TRBV19 CASSKTGNTGELFF TGTGCCAGTAGTAAAACAGGGAACACCGGGGAGCTGTTTTTT
. . TRBJ1-2 TRBV7-9 CASTRDTAPSPNLYGYTF TGTGCCAGCACTCGGGACACAGCCCCAAGCCCAAACCTTTATGGCTACACCTTC
TRBD1 . TRBJ1-3 TRBV9 CASSVASGTGSGNTIYF TGTGCCAGCAGCGTAGCTTCAGGGACAGGCTCTGGAAACACCATATATTTT
. few TRBJ1-5 TRBV19 CASSGPWGQAGNQPQHF TGTGCCAGTAGTGGACCGTGGGGGCAGGCGGGCAATCAGCCCCAGCATTTT
TRBD1 . TRBJ1-2 TRBV19 CASSILSGGADYGYTF TGTGCCAGTAGTATCCTCTCAGGGGGCGCGGACTATGGCTACACCTTC
. once TRBJ1-1 TRBV18 CASSPPILGTLEAFF TGTGCCAGCTCACCACCGATCTTAGGGACACTGGAAGCTTTCTTT
. . TRBJ1-5 TRBV2 CASSVRRGTDQPQHF TGTGCCAGCAGTGTACGGCGGGGGACCGATCAGCCCCAGCATTTT
. . TRBJ1-3 TRBV3-1/TRBV3-2 CASSRGTGGGNTIYF TGTGCCAGCAGCCGCGGGACCGGAGGGGGAAACACCATATATTTT
TRBD2 . TRBJ2-5 TRBV10-3 CAISARTGGGQETQYF TGTGCCATCAGTGCTCGGACGGGAGGGGGACAAGAGACCCAGTACTTC
. . TRBJ2-2 TRBV15 CATSRVGPGTGELFF TGTGCCACCAGCAGAGTGGGCCCGGGGACCGGGGAGCTGTTTTTT
TRBD2 . TRBJ2-1 TRBV10-3 CAISGTTSKDEQFF TGTGCCATCAGCGGGACTACCTCCAAGGATGAGCAGTTCTTC
TRBD1 . TRBJ1-2 TRBV10-2 CASSESPTGGYGYTF TGCGCCAGCAGTGAGTCGCCCACAGGGGGATATGGCTACACCTTC
TRBD2 . TRBJ2-3 TRBV19 CASSQLAGGANTQYF TGTGCCAGTAGCCAACTAGCGGGGGGGGCGAATACGCAGTATTTT
. . TRBJ2-3 TRBV2 CASIITGGPQYF TGTGCCAGCATCATTACCGGGGGACCGCAGTATTTT
. . TRBJ1-3 TRBV7-9 CASSLMNQGDTIYF TGTGCCAGCAGCTTAATGAATCAGGGTGACACCATATATTTT
. . TRBJ1-6 TRBV25-1 CASSNSRQTYNSPLHF TGTGCCAGCAGTAACTCTCGACAAACCTATAATTCACCCCTCCACTTT
. . TRBJ2-6 TRBV4-1 CASSQVLTGIVAGANVLTF TGCGCCAGCAGCCAAGTTCTCACAGGGATAGTAGCTGGGGCCAACGTCCTGACTTTC
TRBD1 . TRBJ1-1 TRBV2 CASSRDRVLNTEAFF TGTGCCAGCAGTCGGGACAGGGTATTGAACACTGAAGCTTTCTTT
. . TRBJ1-2 TRBV28 CASSSRGYGYTF TGTGCCAGCAGCTCCAGGGGTTACGGCTACACCTTC
TRBD1 . TRBJ1-6 TRBV27 CASSTDRDYSPLHF TGTGCCAGCAGCACGGACAGGGATTATTCACCCCTCCACTTT
TRBD1 . TRBJ2-1 TRBV12-3/TRBV12-4 CASSTGQYNEQFF TGTGCCAGCAGTACGGGACAGTACAATGAGCAGTTCTTC
TRBD2 . TRBJ2-1 TRBV7-9 CASSYTSGDNEQFF TGTGCCAGCAGCTACACTAGCGGAGACAATGAGCAGTTCTTC
. . TRBJ2-7 TRBV5-4 CASSPGVAGIYEQYF TGTGCCAGCAGCCCTGGAGTGGCGGGGATCTACGAGCAGTACTTC
TRBD2 . TRBJ2-7 TRBV7-2 CASSSGSGAYEQYF TGTGCCAGCAGCTCCGGTAGCGGGGCCTACGAGCAGTACTTC
. . TRBJ1-1 TRBV11-3 CASSIPRGLRTEAFF TGTGCCAGCAGCATACCCAGGGGCCTGAGAACTGAAGCTTTCTTT
. . TRBJ2-3 TRBV11-2 CASSLDRAGIMFTDTQYF TGTGCCAGCAGCTTAGATCGGGCAGGGATTATGTTCACAGATACGCAGTATTTT
. . TRBJ1-2 TRBV13 CASSPSPGQAGYTF TGTGCCAGCAGCCCATCACCGGGACAAGCGGGCTACACCTTC
TRBD1 . TRBJ2-7 TRBV5-1 CASSFLIETDRASSYEQYF TGCGCCAGCAGCTTCCTCATCGAAACCGACAGGGCCAGCTCCTACGAGCAGTACTTC
TRBD2 once TRBJ2-1 TRBV29-1 CSVRASGRNEQFF TGCAGCGTGAGGGCTAGCGGGAGGAATGAGCAGTTCTTC
. . TRBJ1-3 TRBV30 CAWSVPYREGGNTIYF TGTGCCTGGAGTGTACCCTACAGGGAAGGTGGAAACACCATATATTTT
TRBD2 . TRBJ2-3 TRBV9 CASSVTSGHTDTQYF TGTGCCAGCAGCGTCACTAGCGGGCACACAGATACGCAGTATTTT
. . TRBJ2-1 TRBV6-5 CASSYSDSYNEQFF TGTGCCAGCAGTTACTCAGACAGTTACAATGAGCAGTTCTTC
. . TRBJ1-2 TRBV29-1 CSVGRVYYGYTF TGCAGCGTTGGCCGGGTTTACTATGGCTACACCTTC
. few TRBJ1-2 TRBV6-1 CASSENSIYGYTF TGTGCCAGCAGTGAAAACAGCATCTATGGCTACACCTTC